This T cell receptor (beta chain) is drawn from a study of CD8 T cells in ankylosing spondylitis. Turning to this clonotype: Its antigen is unidentified.

Findings and caveats of the study: Disease-associated clonotypes exhibited CD8+ identity and were relatively infrequent in peripheral blood. Apparently characteristic of ankylosing spondylitis blood was a TCR beta motif (roughly 8 highly homologous variants). Clones linked to disease were reported to show significant enrichment in matched ankylosing spondylitis synovial fluid.

This CDR3 has 14 residues. The ends were cut back, 5 bases at V and 6 bases at J, with 17 bases in the middle. The germline gives CDR1 SGHTA, CDR2 FQGNSA. For TCR beta, libraries came from quantitative 5'-RACE with molecular barcodes. TCRdb re-called the 5' RACE reads with MiXCR, one entry per CDR3 protein. Among tens of thousands of distinct CDR3 sequences listed, about 7% were seen once. The clonotype comes from a female donor with ankylosing spondylitis or in good health (not recorded which). This chain joins TRBV7-2 and TRBJ2-7; no definite D call. Sequencing was done on a sample of blood, either unsorted or a sorted T cell fraction (not recorded which). In DNA, the CDR3 is TGTGCCAGCAGCCAAAGGGTAGGGTTAAGCGAGCAGTACTTC. Translating it yields CASSQRVGLSEQYF.